The text below deals with one T cell receptor (beta chain). Its target is unknown. Produced via immunoSEQ multiplex PCR; TCRdb's table is partial and in-frame only. Among around 52,000 clones listed, approximately 82% were seen once. CDR3 length: 17 amino acids. V lost 1 base to trimming and J lost 5 bases, with 18 bases between them. The germline gives CDR1 MGHRA, CDR2 YSYEKL. The sample comes from a study of Tregs in tolerant kidney transplant recipients. Study-level results: Activated donor B cell expansion appeared to reveal the most relevant donor-specific TCRbeta repertoire. The small number of patients limits these findings pending further validation. No direct test of biological reproducibility was done here.

Thawed PBMCs were FACS-sorted into unstimulated CD4+CD25+CD127- regulatory T cells, CD4+CD25- non-regulatory cells, CD4 and CD8 cells. The chain links TRBV4-1 to TRBJ2-1, with D perhaps matching TRBD2 (7 bases). Sequenced sample: CD4+ T cells from blood. This TCR was sampled from a human donor in good health. As DNA, the CDR3 is TGCGCCAGCAGCCAAGGGGTCGGGGGGCTAAAAAACAATGAGCAGTTCTTC. The encoded protein is CASSQGVGGLKNNEQFF.